This TCR beta chain is from a study of T cell responses to AZD1222 COVID-19 vaccine (dated by TCRdb to about 2021). Turning to the overall study: AZD1222 recipients with second doses at about 4 weeks or about 12 weeks were pooled, because spike-specific TCR depth and breadth did not differ between schedules. A total of more than 230 trial participants underwent TCR sequencing, of whom 207 received two doses of AZD1222 and 26 received two doses of the MenACWY control vaccine. Enrollment into the trials was organized by age into subgroups of 18-55, 56-69 and 70-plus years, and those subgroups contained approximately 150, 30 and 60 TCR-sequenced participants, respectively. Beyond this particular receptor, the publication reports: No day 14 peak-response samples were available, so repertoires were characterized only after the peak T cell response. Participants were mostly white British and included more females than males, and it was suggested by the authors that clonal diversity may have been underestimated. CD4 TCRs associated with the vaccine covered the entire spike protein, and the dominant responses were in regions 160-218 and 743-854. Reportedly, almost half of the unique spike-specific TCRs recognized epitopes lying outside the regions that are mutated in the B.1.351 and B.1.1.7 variants. Conclusions about previously exposed vaccinees are limited, since just five or six AZD1222 recipients were seropositive for SARS-CoV-2 at baseline. The 56-69-year group was small, and its depth increase did not reach significance, likely because of low power. After two AZD1222 doses, spike-specific TCR breadth and depth were significantly higher than at day 0 and than in MenACWY recipients.

The time point label here, explained by the study, means: baseline before first vaccination. The vaccinee samples were drawn from two UK trials, COV001 and COV002, one of which was a single-blind randomized controlled phase 2/3 trial testing AZD1222 (ChAdOx1 nCoV-19) in healthy adults. For TCRbeta chain sequencing, PBMC samples were collected from trial participants at day 0 and at day 28 after the second dose. There are 15 amino acids in the CDR3, from cysteine to phenylalanine inclusive. Only the CDR3 portion is preserved as DNA: 45 bases, with reading frame beginning at the first base. CDR1 and CDR2, looked up from the germline V gene, are MGHDK and SYGVNS. Trimmed from V: 1 base; trimmed from J: 4 bases; junction bases lacking a gene match: 2. About this clone itself: The clone's antigen remains unknown. Base qualities are not recorded, but no much larger clone differs from it by a single base.

The CDR3 regions of human TCRbeta chains were analyzed by immunosequencing. The paper's data handling went like this. Repertoire TCRs were matched against a reference library of SARS-CoV-2-specific TCRs generated with the MIRA antigen-specificity platform. Breadth meant the fraction of unique TCRs that were SARS-CoV-2-associated, whereas depth meant the fraction of total T cells that were SARS-CoV-2-associated. Using the MIRA data, each spike-specific TCR was assigned both to the spike region to which the TCR was reactive and to a CD4 or CD8 class. Log10-transformed breadth and depth values were compared by one-way ANOVA with Sidak's multiple comparisons tests. The table comes from immuneACCESS by way of TCRdb, which keeps in-frame sequences with V and J called. Part of the clones is missing from these tables; in studies checked, under half for an unresolved V gene and the rest for unknown reasons. V, J and clone size are those of that table, while D and trimming were read from the DNA. In this sample the table shows some 150,000 clones, around nine tenths of which occur a single time. The ten most abundant clones make up roughly 4.7% of the sample.

The rearranged chain carries TRBV25-1 and TRBJ1-4; TRBD1 aligns with 8 central bases. The receptor was isolated from an adult in good health. The input for sequencing was peripheral blood, taken on day 0 of AZD1222 vaccination. The nucleotides read TGTGCCAGCAGTGAATCGACAGGGGATAATGAAAAACTGTTTTTT. Its protein reads: CASSESTGDNEKLFF.